These T cell receptor beta chains were read from a single sample in a study of beta chain features in type 1 diabetes. Assay used: immunoSEQ multiplex PCR; TCRdb lists only in-frame clones, some missing. The sample lists roughly 150,000 clones; approximately 9.1% were seen once. The sample was central memory CD4+ T cells from blood. These receptors were taken from a woman in her late teens or twenties in good health. The CDR3 runs from the conserved cysteine through the conserved F or W. The order of the fields is V gene, D gene, CDR3 length, clone size, J gene, CDR3 DNA, CDR3 protein. D genes are given only for firm matches. Size values are once, few and many counts, or a class for expanded clones, and some rows have none.

V: TRBV7-7; D: TRBD1; length: 15; size: few; J: TRBJ2-2; DNA: TGTGCTAGCAGCCCCGGGACAGCGTACACCGGGGAGCTGTTTTTT; CDR3: CASSPGTAYTGELFF
V: TRBV7-2; D: NA; length: 13; size: NA; J: TRBJ1-1; DNA: TGTGCCAGCAGCCCGACACTGAACACTGAAGCTTTCTTT; CDR3: CASSPTLNTEAFF
V: TRBV4-1; D: NA; length: 17; size: few; J: TRBJ1-3; DNA: TGCGCCAGCAGCCGGGGAGGATTGATAGTCCGTGGAAACACCATATATTTT; CDR3: CASSRGGLIVRGNTIYF
V: TRBV5-1; D: NA; length: 12; size: NA; J: TRBJ1-2; DNA: TGCGCCAGCAGCTTGGACGGGGGTGGCTACACCTTC; CDR3: CASSLDGGGYTF
V: TRBV5-1; D: NA; length: 13; size: few; J: TRBJ1-1; DNA: TGCGCCAGCAGGGACATCCTGAACACTGAAGCTTTCTTT; CDR3: CASRDILNTEAFF
V: TRBV15; D: NA; length: 13; size: NA; J: TRBJ2-1; DNA: TGTGCCACCAGCAGAGATTATTCCCAGGGTCGGTTCTTC; CDR3: CATSRDYSQGRFF
V: TRBV7-9; D: NA; length: 15; size: NA; J: TRBJ2-5; DNA: TGTGCCAGCAGCCGCACCCCCCGCGGTCAAGAGACCCAGTACTTC; CDR3: CASSRTPRGQETQYF
V: TRBV4-3; D: TRBD1; length: 15; size: NA; J: TRBJ2-7; DNA: TGCGCCAGCAGCCAGCCGGGACAGCGCTCCTACGAGCAGTACTTC; CDR3: CASSQPGQRSYEQYF
V: TRBV7-6; D: TRBD1; length: 13; size: few; J: TRBJ1-4; DNA: TGTGCCAGCAGCTTAGCGAACAGGGGGGAACTGTTTTTT; CDR3: CASSLANRGELFF
V: TRBV7-2; D: TRBD2; length: 15; size: few; J: TRBJ2-7; DNA: TGTGCCAGCAGCTTAGTCTTAGCGGGGGCCTACGAGCAGTACTTC; CDR3: CASSLVLAGAYEQYF